The source of this T cell receptor (beta chain) is a study of Ad26.COV2.S vaccination and SARS-CoV-2 variants. Germline V gene data show CDR1 as MNHEY and CDR2 as SMNVEV (reference sequence). Trimming cost V 5 bases and J 5 bases, with 24 bases left between them. This CDR3 has 17 amino acids. Regarding this clone: Its antigen is currently unknown.

The table came from immunoSEQ multiplex PCR; TCRdb's copy has only in-frame clones and leaves some out. The repertoire holds 180,000 or so clones, with approximately 90% as singletons. Whole-study findings and limits: The TCR breadth and depth analyses may have produced an underestimate of total T cell responses. Following vaccination, spike-specific CD8+ and CD4+ T cell responses reportedly exhibited substantial breadth. Placebo recipients showed lower spike-specific TCR breadth than vaccinees.

This clonotype was obtained from a human donor who had recovered from COVID-19. The chain uses TRBV27 and TRBJ1-2; D remains unclear. The sample was peripheral blood, taken after recovery from COVID-19. The CDR3 is CASSTDTRRASLYGYTF. CDR3 DNA sequence: TGTGCCAGCAGTACCGACACCCGGAGGGCCTCACTTTATGGCTACACCTTC.